This T cell receptor (beta chain) originates from a study of Tregs in tolerant kidney transplant recipients. Measured with immunoSEQ multiplex PCR; TCRdb has only the in-frame clones, and not every one. The table shows 60,000 to 95,000 clones, with roughly 98% occurring only once. Between the trimmed V and J ends, which lost 7 bases and 2 bases, there was a span of 11 bases. The length of the CDR3 is 14 residues. The germline CDR1 and CDR2 sequences are MDHEN and SYDVKM. Unstimulated regulatory T cells (CD4+CD25+CD127-), CD4+CD25- non-regulatory cells, CD4 and CD8 cells were FACS-sorted from thawed PBMCs.

The V gene is TRBV28, the J gene TRBJ2-2; D is undetermined. Sequences were derived from CD4+ T cells from blood, sampled before the transplant. The sequence was obtained from a human donor who received a combined kidney and bone marrow transplant. CDR3 residues: CASTYIENTGELFF. CDR3 nucleotide sequence: TGTGCCAGCACATACATTGAAAACACCGGGGAGCTGTTTTTT.